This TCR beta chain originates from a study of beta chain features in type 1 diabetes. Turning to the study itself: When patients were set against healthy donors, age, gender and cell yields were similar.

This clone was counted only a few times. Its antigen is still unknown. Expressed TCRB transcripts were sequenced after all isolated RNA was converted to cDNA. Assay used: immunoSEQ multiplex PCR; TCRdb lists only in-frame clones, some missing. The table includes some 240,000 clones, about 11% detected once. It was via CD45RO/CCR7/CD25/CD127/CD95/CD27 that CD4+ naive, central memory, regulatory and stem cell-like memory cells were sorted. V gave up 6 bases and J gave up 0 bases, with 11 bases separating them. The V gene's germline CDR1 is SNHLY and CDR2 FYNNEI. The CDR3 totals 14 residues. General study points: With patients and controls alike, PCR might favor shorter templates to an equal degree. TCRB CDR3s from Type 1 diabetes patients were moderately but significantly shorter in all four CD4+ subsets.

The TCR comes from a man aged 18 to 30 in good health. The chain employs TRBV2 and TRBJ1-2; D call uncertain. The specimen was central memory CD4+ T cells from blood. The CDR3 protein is CASRGIIANYGYTF. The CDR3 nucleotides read TGTGCCAGCAGGGGCATTATTGCTAACTATGGCTACACCTTC. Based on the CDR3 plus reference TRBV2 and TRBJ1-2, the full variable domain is EPEVTQTPSHQVTQMGQEVILRCVPISNHLYFYWYRQILGQKVEFLVSFYNNEISEKSEIFDDQFSVERPDGSNFTLKIRSTKLEDSAMYFCASRGIIANYGYTFGSGTRLTVV.